This T cell receptor beta chain was recorded in a study of cytotoxic CD8 clonotypes in ibrutinib-treated CLL. Generated by immunoSEQ multiplex PCR, the TCRdb table keeps only in-frame clones and is missing some. The sample has over 120,000 clones; about 78% are singletons. Points on this clone: The antigen is not known.

Whole-study results and caveats: Relative to age-matched healthy donors, clonality at baseline was higher, and it tracked circulating CD8+ T-cell counts. Public clonotypes, an uncommon group, contracted or remained stable on treatment.

This CDR3 has 14 amino acids. Germline V gives CDR1 MNHEY, CDR2 SVGAGI. The ends were cut back, 0 bases at V and 5 bases at J, with 10 bases in the middle. Sequencing was performed on PBMCs, taken after 24 months of ibrutinib treatment. The TCR comes from a human donor with chronic lymphocytic leukemia. The chain uses TRBV6-5 and TRBJ2-5; D not certain. The CDR3 spells CASSYSFPMETQYF. The CDR3 coding sequence is TGTGCCAGCAGTTACTCGTTCCCGATGGAGACCCAGTACTTC.